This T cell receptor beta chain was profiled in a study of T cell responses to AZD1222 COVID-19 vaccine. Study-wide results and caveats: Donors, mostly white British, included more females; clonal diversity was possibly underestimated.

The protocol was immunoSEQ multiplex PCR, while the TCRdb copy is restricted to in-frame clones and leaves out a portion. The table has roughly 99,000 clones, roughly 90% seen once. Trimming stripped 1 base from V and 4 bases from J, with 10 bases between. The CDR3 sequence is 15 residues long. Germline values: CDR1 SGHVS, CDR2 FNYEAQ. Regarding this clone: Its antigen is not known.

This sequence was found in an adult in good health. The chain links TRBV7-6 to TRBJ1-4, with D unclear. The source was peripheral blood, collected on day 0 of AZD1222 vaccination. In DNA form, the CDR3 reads TGTGCCAGCAGCTTAGGTCCGACGGATAATGAAAAACTGTTTTTT. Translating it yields CASSLGPTDNEKLFF.